This entry describes one TCR beta chain. TCRdb's table, derived via immunoSEQ multiplex PCR, lists solely in-frame clones and lacks some. Among about 62,000 clones listed, roughly 86% were seen once. This sample stems from a study of technical replicates of blood from a handful of donors. The CDR3 extends over 13 amino acids. The V gene lost 4 bases and the J gene lost 6 bases, with 9 bases spanning the gap. Looked up from germline, CDR1 is SGHNT and CDR2 is YENEEA. The receptor's source is a human donor in good health. Some clones in this sample may be carry-over from other donors' samples. Sequences were obtained from PBMCs. The V and J genes are TRBV11-3 and TRBJ2-2, with D uncertain. The CDR3 sequence is CASSSPRSGELFF. In DNA, the CDR3 is TGTGCCAGCAGCTCCCCCCGGTCCGGGGAGCTGTTTTTT.